Following are 6 T cell receptor beta chains from one sample sequenced in a study of Ad26.COV2.S vaccination and SARS-CoV-2 variants. The assay was immunoSEQ multiplex PCR, and TCRdb's table has in-frame clones only and misses some. Here the sample spans about 470,000 clones, 90% being singletons. As to treatment: roughly 19 received Ad26.COV2.S at low or high dose, single or two shots; roughly five received placebo; per-sample allocation not given. Sample collection was performed on day 63 after the first vaccine or placebo injection. The sample here was peripheral blood, taken in a trial of Ad26.COV2.S vaccine versus placebo. The receptors come from a person aged 18-65 years who received the Ad26.COV2.S COVID-19 vaccine or a placebo.

V gene TRBV5-6 combines with J gene TRBJ2-1; 8 bases map to TRBD2. Losses at the gene ends were 2 bases for V and 15 bases for J; bases not matched to a gene: 16. Germline CDR1 and CDR2: SGHDT and YYEEEE. The length of the CDR3 is 15 residues. CDR3 sequence: CASSFVLSEKREWFF. CDR3 nucleotides: TGTGCCAGCAGCTTTGTCTTGTCGGAAAAGCGGGAGTGGTTCTTC.

The V gene is TRBV5-8, the J gene TRBJ1-4; no reliable D call. This CDR3 is built from 14 residues. V lost 0 bases and J 5 bases, leaving 8 bases between the germline ends. Germline V CDR1 and CDR2: SGHTS, YDEGEE. CDR3 sequence: CASSLEAENEKLFF. The DNA of the CDR3 is TGTGCCAGCAGCTTGGAGGCGGAAAATGAAAAACTGTTTTTT.

CDR3 sequence reads: CASVAGGSSYNEQFF. The CDR3 DNA is TGTGCCAGTGTAGCGGGAGGCAGCTCCTACAATGAGCAGTTCTTC. The J gene is TRBJ2-1, the V gene TRBV19, with TRBD2 matching over 10 bases. V shed 8 bases, J shed 0 bases, and the junction held 4 bases outside the gene matches. Germline values: CDR1 LNHDA, CDR2 SQIVND (reference sequence). There are 15 residues in the CDR3. The full variable domain, with the rest looked up from reference TRBV19 and TRBJ2-1, is DGGITQSPKYLFRKEGQNVTLSCEQNLNHDAMYWYRQDPGQGLRLIYYSQIVNDFQKGDIAEGYSVSREKKESFPLTVTSAQKNPTAFYLCASVAGGSSYNEQFFGPGTRLTVL.

The chain recombines TRBV4-2 with TRBJ1-5, with 8 bases identical to TRBD1. V lost 5 bases, J lost 6 bases, and 6 bases stayed unmatched. This CDR3 has 14 amino acids. Germline loops: CDR1 LGHNA, CDR2 YNFKEQ. Written as DNA, the CDR3 is TGTGCCAGCAGCGGGCAGGGGGCGGGTCAGCCCCAGCATTTT. Translation gives CASSGQGAGQPQHF.

The chain employs TRBV3-1 (or the pseudogene TRBV3-2) and TRBJ2-1; 8 nucleotides match TRBD2. The CDR3 extends over 15 amino acids. The V and J ends lost 1 base and 6 bases, in that order; junction bases with no gene match: 5. The V gene's germline CDR1 is LGHDT and CDR2 YNNKEL (reference sequence). The CDR3 nucleotides are TGTGCCAGCAGCCAAGCGGGAGGGTTTAGCAATGAGCAGTTCTTC. It encodes CASSQAGGFSNEQFF.

The chain uses TRBV12-3 or TRBV12-4 and TRBJ1-2, with D perhaps TRBD1 (5 bases). CDR3 size: 11 residues. The V end lost 6 bases, the J end lost 8 bases, and 10 bases lay between the germline ends. CDR3: CASSSRGGYTF. CDR3 bases: TGTGCCAGCAGCTCCCGGGGGGGCTACACCTTC.